The clone carrying this T cell receptor (beta chain) was recorded only once. These data originate in a study of blood T cell repertoires in COVID-19. Only in-frame clones appear in the TCRdb table, and some are missing; sequencing was by immunoSEQ multiplex PCR. The sample contains around 180,000 clones, 88% of which appear only once. Per the germline V gene, CDR1 is SGHDT and CDR2 is YYEEEE. After removal of 1 base from V and 6 bases from J, the junction contained 9 bases not matched to a gene. The CDR3 has 15 amino acids. Sequenced material: peripheral blood. This chain links TRBV5-6 with TRBJ2-7; 8 nucleotides agree with TRBD1. This sequence was found in a man in his 70s with active or convalescent COVID-19. The CDR3 bases are TGTGCCAGCAGCTTGAGGGGGACAGGTTCGGGCGAGCAGTACTTC. It codes for CASSLRGTGSGEQYF.